This T cell receptor beta chain stems from a study of blood T cells in healthy people across ages. Whole-study context: In model experiments, template switching was able to capture about one barcoded beta molecule for every two T cells that were present.

CDR1 is SNHLY and CDR2 is FYNNEI in the germline V gene. The CDR3 is made up of 14 amino acids. Deletions cut 3 bases from V and 5 bases from J, with 13 bases between. A J-beta primer mix and a sample-barcoded 5' primer were used in a second PCR of about 7 to 12 cycles. A template-switch adaptor that had 12 random nucleotides put a tag on each cDNA molecule. TCRdb recomputed calls from the 5' RACE reads with MiXCR, one row per CDR3 protein. The profile shows fewer than 2,000,000 distinct CDR3 sequences, about 39% of them singletons. They isolated at least 6.5 million PBMCs from each sample. Input material: blood. The TCR comes from a human donor in good health. V is TRBV2 and J is TRBJ2-5; D may be TRBD2 (5 bases). For the CDR3, the DNA is TGTGCCAGCAGTGACCGGGGTAGGCAGGAGACCCAGTACTTC. Translation gives CASSDRGRQETQYF.